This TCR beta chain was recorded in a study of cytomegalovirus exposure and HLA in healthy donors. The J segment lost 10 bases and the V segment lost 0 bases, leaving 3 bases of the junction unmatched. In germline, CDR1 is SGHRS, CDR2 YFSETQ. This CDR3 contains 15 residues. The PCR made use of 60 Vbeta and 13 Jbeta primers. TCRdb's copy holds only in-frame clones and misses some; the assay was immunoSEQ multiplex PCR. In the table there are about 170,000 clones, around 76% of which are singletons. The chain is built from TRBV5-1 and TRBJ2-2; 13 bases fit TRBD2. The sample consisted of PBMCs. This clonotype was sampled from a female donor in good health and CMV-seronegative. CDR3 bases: TGCGCCAGCAGCTTGGAACTAGCGGGGGGGCAGGAGCTGTTTTTT. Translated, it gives CASSLELAGGQELFF.